The 8 T cell receptor beta chains below were found in one sample sequenced in a study of glioma-infiltrating T cells after dendritic cell vaccination. Only in-frame clones appear in the TCRdb table, and some are missing; sequencing was by immunoSEQ multiplex PCR. The table records approximately 84,000 clones, 70% to 90% of them present only once. Sequencing used blood, obtained before dendritic cell vaccination. All receptors derive from a human donor with glioblastoma.

A single count supports this clone. The V gene is TRBV27, the J gene TRBJ1-2; the match to TRBD1 covers 7 bases. J lost 5 bases, V lost 3 bases, and 6 bases had no gene match. The germline V gene has CDR1 MNHEY and CDR2 SMNVEV (reference sequence). The CDR3 is 14 amino acids. The CDR3, as DNA: TGTGCCAGCAGTTTCAGGGGACAGTCTTATGGCTACACCTTC. Translation: CASSFRGQSYGYTF.

This chain joins TRBV7-9 and TRBJ2-1, with D maybe TRBD2 (6 bases). The germline V gene has CDR1 SEHNR and CDR2 FQNEAQ (reference sequence). This CDR3 contains 15 residues. Trimming removed 5 bases at V and 3 bases at J, with 14 bases between. CDR3 bases: TGTGCCAGCAGCCCGGGACTGCCTTACTACAATGAGCAGTTCTTC. Translating it yields CASSPGLPYYNEQFF. Full variable domain (rest looked up from reference TRBV7-9 and TRBJ2-1): DTGVSQNPRHKITKRGQNVTFRCDPISEHNRLYWYRQTLGQGPEFLTYFQNEAQLEKSRLLSDRFSAERPKGSFSTLEIQRTEQGDSAMYLCASSPGLPYYNEQFFGPGTRLTVL.

The chain is built from TRBV7-7 and TRBJ2-2; 7 nucleotides line up with TRBD1. The CDR3 has 11 residues. Germline V gene sequence: CDR1 SSHAT, CDR2 FNYEAQ (reference sequence). The V gene end was trimmed by 10 bases and the J gene end by 6 bases; junction bases not matched to a gene: 2. The DNA for the CDR3 is TGTGCCACCCAGGGGGCCGGGGAGCTGTTTTTT. Translation gives CATQGAGELFF.

The chain carries TRBV7-3 and TRBJ2-1; TRBD1 might be the D (5 bases). The CDR3 spans 13 residues. Trimming took 0 bases from V and 8 from J, leaving 8 bases between them. Germline values: CDR1 SGHTA, CDR2 FQGTGA. The CDR3 here is CASSLTGVDEQFF. For the CDR3, the DNA is TGTGCCAGCAGCTTAACAGGGGTGGATGAGCAGTTCTTC.

The chain combines TRBV5-1 with TRBJ2-2, with TRBD1 matching 9 bases. CDR3 size: 16 residues. J gave up 2 bases and V 0 bases, and 2 bases lay outside the gene matches. CDR1 and CDR2 (germline): SGHRS, YFSETQ. CDR3 protein: CASSLADRGNTGELFF. The CDR3 DNA sequence: TGCGCCAGCAGCTTGGCGGACAGGGGTAACACCGGGGAGCTGTTTTTT.

The gene calls are TRBV6-5 and TRBJ2-7; D is possibly TRBD2 (7 bases). In germline, CDR1 is MNHEY, CDR2 SVGAGI. The V gene lost 6 bases and the J gene lost 7 bases, with 10 bases spanning the gap. CDR3 length equals 11 residues. CDR3 sequence (DNA): TGTGCCAGCAGGGGGGGGCGGGAGCAGTACTTC. Amino acids: CASRGGREQYF.

This clone was recorded once. This sequence joins TRBV9 and TRBJ1-1; maybe TRBD1 (6 bases). The V end was cut by 4 bases, the J end by 1 base, with 11 bases between. CDR3 length: 14 amino acids. The germline CDR1 and CDR2 sequences are SGDLS and YYNGEE. The CDR3 loop reads CASSRGGGNTEAFF. For the CDR3, the DNA is TGTGCCAGCAGCAGGGGGGGAGGGAACACTGAAGCTTTCTTT.

V gene TRBV19 combines with J gene TRBJ1-5; D remains unclear. Trimming pared 7 bases from V and 5 bases from J, leaving 12 bases between. CDR1 is LNHDA and CDR2 is SQIVND in the germline V gene (reference sequence). The CDR3 is 13 amino acids. CDR3 DNA sequence: TGTGCCAGTAAAGAGGGATTCGATCAGCCCCAGCATTTT. This sequence encodes CASKEGFDQPQHF. The complete variable domain, with remaining parts taken from reference TRBV19 and TRBJ1-5, reads DGGITQSPKYLFRKEGQNVTLSCEQNLNHDAMYWYRQDPGQGLRLIYYSQIVNDFQKGDIAEGYSVSREKKESFPLTVTSAQKNPTAFYLCASKEGFDQPQHFGDGTRLSIL.